A single sample is the source of the 5 T cell receptor beta chains below, sequenced in a study of cytomegalovirus exposure and HLA in healthy donors. 13 Jbeta primers and 60 Vbeta primers were used for the PCR. Assay: immunoSEQ multiplex PCR; the TCRdb copy retains only in-frame clones and omits some. The profile shows about 93,000 clones, around 78% of them singletons. Sample: PBMCs. Receptors originate from a man aged 25-45 years in good health and CMV-seronegative.

The chain carries TRBV19 and TRBJ2-3; D gene unclear. CDR3 length: 13 residues. Germline V lookup: CDR1 LNHDA, CDR2 SQIVND (reference sequence). V was pared by 3 bases and J by 5 bases, with 9 bases between. In DNA, the CDR3 is TGTGCCAGTAGTATCGTCCCCAGAGATACGCAGTATTTT. It specifies CASSIVPRDTQYF.

The chain has TRBV5-1 and TRBJ2-1; 7 positions match TRBD2. This CDR3 comprises 16 residues. V lost 1 base to trimming and J lost 2 bases; unmatched junction nucleotides: 6. The germline V gene has CDR1 SGHRS and CDR2 YFSETQ. The CDR3 reads CASSLSGIFPYNEQFF. The CDR3 DNA follows: TGCGCCAGCAGCTTGAGCGGGATTTTCCCCTACAATGAGCAGTTCTTC.

In this sample, this clone turned up once. The chain employs TRBV7-6 and TRBJ1-1; TRBD1 matches 7 bases. The CDR3 spans 12 residues. The germline V gene encodes CDR1 SGHVS and CDR2 FNYEAQ. The V and J ends lost 4 bases and 7 bases, in that order; junction bases with no gene match: 3. This CDR3 is CASSSGGIEAFF. The DNA of the CDR3 is TGTGCCAGCAGCTCAGGGGGTATTGAAGCTTTCTTT.

The CDR3: CASSLSAGNSNYGYTF. CDR3 coding DNA: TGTGCCAGCAGTTTATCGGCAGGGAACTCTAACTATGGCTACACCTTC. This chain joins TRBV27 and TRBJ1-2; maybe TRBD1 (5 bases). The CDR3 loop spans 16 amino acids. V was shortened by 0 bases and J by 0 bases, with 11 bases between the two germline ends. Germline loops: CDR1 MNHEY, CDR2 SMNVEV (reference sequence).

The rearrangement uses TRBV11-2 and TRBJ2-7; 9 bases are a match to TRBD1. The CDR3 is made up of 15 amino acids. V was pared by 0 bases and J by 5 bases, with 5 bases of the junction left unmatched. Germline CDR1 reads SGHAT; CDR2 reads FQNNGV. DNA of the CDR3: TGTGCCAGCAGCTTAGACGGGACAGGGAGGGACGAGCAGTACGTC. The encoded protein is CASSLDGTGRDEQYV.